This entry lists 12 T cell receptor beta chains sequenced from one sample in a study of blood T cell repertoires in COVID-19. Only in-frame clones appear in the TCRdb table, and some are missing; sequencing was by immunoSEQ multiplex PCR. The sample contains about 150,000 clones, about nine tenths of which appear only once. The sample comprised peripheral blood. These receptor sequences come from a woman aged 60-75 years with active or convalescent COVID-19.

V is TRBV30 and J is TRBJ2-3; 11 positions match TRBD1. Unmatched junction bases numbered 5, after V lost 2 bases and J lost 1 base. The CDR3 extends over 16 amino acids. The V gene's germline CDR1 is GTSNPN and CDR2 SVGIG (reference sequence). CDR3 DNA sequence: TGTGCCTGGAGTCCTACGGGACAGGGGGGCACAGATACGCAGTATTTT. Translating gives CAWSPTGQGGTDTQYF.

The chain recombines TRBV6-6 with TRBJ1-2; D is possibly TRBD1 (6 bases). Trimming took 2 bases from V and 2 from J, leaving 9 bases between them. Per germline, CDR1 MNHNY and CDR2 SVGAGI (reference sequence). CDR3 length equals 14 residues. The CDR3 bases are TGTGCCAGCAGTTACGAGACAGGAAACTATGGCTACACCTTC. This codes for CASSYETGNYGYTF.

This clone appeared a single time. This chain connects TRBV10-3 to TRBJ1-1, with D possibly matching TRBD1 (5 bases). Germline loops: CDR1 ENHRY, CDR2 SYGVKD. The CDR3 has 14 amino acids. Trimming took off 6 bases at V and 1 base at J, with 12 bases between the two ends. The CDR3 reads CAIRAQTENTEAFF. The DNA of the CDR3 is TGTGCCATCAGAGCACAGACAGAGAACACTGAAGCTTTCTTT.

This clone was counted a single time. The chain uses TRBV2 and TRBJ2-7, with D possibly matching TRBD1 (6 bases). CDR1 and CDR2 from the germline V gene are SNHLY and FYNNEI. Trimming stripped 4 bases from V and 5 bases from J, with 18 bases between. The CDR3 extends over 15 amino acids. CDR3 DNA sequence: TGTGCCAGCAGTGGCGGACACGGGGCAGGGGACGAGCAGTACTTC. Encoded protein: CASSGGHGAGDEQYF.

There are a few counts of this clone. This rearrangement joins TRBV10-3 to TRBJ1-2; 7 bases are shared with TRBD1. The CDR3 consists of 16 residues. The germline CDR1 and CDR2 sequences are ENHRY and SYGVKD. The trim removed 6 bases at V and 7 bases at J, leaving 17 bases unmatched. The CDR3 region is CAIRDLYGTAAGGYTF. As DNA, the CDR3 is TGTGCCATCAGGGACCTATACGGGACAGCGGCTGGTGGCTACACCTTC.

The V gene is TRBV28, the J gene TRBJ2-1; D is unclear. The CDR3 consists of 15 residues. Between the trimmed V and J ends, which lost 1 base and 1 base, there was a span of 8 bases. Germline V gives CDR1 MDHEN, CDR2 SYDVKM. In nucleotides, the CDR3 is TGTGCCAGCAGTTTATCCCCCGGGTCCTACAATGAGCAGTTCTTC. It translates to CASSLSPGSYNEQFF. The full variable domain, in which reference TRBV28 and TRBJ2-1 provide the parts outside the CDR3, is DVKVTQSSRYLVKRTGEKVFLECVQDMDHENMFWYRQDPGLGLRLIYFSYDVKMKEKGDIPEGYSVSREKKERFSLILESASTNQTSMYLCASSLSPGSYNEQFFGPGTRLTVL.

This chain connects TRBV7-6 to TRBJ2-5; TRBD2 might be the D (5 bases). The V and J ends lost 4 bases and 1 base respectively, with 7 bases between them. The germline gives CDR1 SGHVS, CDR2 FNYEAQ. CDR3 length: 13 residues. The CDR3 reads CASSYGVQETQYF. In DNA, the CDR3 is TGTGCCAGCAGCTACGGGGTCCAAGAGACCCAGTACTTC.

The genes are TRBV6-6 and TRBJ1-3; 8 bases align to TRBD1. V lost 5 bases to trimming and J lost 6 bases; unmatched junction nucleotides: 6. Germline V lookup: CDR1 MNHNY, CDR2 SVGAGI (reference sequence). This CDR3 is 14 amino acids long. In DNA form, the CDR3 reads TGTGCCAGCAGTAACCCGGGACAGGCAAACACCATATATTTT. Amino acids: CASSNPGQANTIYF.

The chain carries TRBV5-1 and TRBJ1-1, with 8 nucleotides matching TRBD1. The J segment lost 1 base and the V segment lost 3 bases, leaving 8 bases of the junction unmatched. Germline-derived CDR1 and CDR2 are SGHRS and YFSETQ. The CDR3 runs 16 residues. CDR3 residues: CASSSDRVGANTEAFF. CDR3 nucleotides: TGCGCCAGCAGCTCGGACAGGGTAGGGGCGAACACTGAAGCTTTCTTT.

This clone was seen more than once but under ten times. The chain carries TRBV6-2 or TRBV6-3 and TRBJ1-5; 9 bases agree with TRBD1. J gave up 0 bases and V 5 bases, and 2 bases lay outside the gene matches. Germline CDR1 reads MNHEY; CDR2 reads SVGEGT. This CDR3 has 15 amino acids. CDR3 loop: CASSGDRDSNQPQHF. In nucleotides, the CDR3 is TGTGCCAGCAGTGGGGACAGGGATAGCAATCAGCCCCAGCATTTT.

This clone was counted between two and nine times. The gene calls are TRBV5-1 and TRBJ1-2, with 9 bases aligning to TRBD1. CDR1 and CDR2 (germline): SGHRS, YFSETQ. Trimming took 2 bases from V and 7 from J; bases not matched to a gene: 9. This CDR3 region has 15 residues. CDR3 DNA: TGCGCCAGCAGCTTATTACAGGGGGCTGGGAGTGGCTACACCTTC. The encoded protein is CASSLLQGAGSGYTF.

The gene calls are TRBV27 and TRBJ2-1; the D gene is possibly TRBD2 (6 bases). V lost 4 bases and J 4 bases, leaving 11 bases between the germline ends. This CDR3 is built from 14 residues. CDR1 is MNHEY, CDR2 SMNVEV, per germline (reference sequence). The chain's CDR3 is CASSSGVGYNEQFF. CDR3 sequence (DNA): TGTGCCAGCAGTTCGGGAGTAGGATACAATGAGCAGTTCTTC.